This T cell receptor beta chain was sequenced in a study of blood T cell repertoires in COVID-19. The CDR3 contains 13 residues. V shed 6 bases and J shed 1 base, with 9 bases lying between them. Germline CDR1 ENHRY, CDR2 SYGVKD. The data were produced by immunoSEQ multiplex PCR, yet TCRdb's version contains in-frame clones alone and is incomplete. Among about 260,000 clones listed, 88% were seen once. The chain joins TRBV10-3 to TRBJ1-1; a possible D gene is TRBD1 (6 bases). The material sequenced was PBMCs or T cells enriched from blood (not recorded which). This clonotype was obtained from a woman aged 45-59 years who had recovered from COVID-19. The CDR3 reads CAIRRGQNTEAFF. The CDR3 bases are TGTGCCATCAGGAGGGGACAGAACACTGAAGCTTTCTTT.